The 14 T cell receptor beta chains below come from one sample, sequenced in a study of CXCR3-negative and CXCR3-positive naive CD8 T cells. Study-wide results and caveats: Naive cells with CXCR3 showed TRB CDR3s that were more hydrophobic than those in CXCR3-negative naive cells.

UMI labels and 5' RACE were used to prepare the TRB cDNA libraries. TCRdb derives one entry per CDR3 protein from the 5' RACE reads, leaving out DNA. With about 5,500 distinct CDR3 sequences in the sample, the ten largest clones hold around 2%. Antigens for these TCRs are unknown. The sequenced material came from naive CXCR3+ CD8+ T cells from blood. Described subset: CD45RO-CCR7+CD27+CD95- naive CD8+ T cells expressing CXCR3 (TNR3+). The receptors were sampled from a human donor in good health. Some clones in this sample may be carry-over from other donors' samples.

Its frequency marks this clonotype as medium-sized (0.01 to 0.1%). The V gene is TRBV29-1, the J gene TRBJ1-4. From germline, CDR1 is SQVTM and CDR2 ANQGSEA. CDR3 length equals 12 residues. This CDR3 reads CSVGQSHEKLFF. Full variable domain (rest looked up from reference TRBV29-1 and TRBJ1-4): SAVISQKPSRDICQRGTSLTIQCQVDSQVTMMFWYRQQPGQSLTLIATANQGSEATYESGFVIDKFPISRPNLTFSTLTVSNMSPEDSSIYLCSVGQSHEKLFFGSGTQLSVL.

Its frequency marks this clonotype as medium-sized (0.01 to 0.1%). The CDR3 is CASSLEGTSGGDTQYF. The V gene is TRBV5-1, the J gene TRBJ2-3; TCRdb returns TRBD2, unconfirmable since there is no DNA. The CDR3 has 16 residues. Looked up from germline, CDR1 is SGHRS and CDR2 is YFSETQ.

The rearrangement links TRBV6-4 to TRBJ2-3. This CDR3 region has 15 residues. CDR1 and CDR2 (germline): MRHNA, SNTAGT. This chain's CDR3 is CASSVGNPYTDTQYF.

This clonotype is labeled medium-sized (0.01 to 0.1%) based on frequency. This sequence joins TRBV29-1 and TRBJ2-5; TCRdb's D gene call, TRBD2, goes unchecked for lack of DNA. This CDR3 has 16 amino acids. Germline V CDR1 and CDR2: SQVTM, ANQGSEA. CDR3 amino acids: CSGWAEIAGAQETQYF.

CDR3 in amino acids: CASSFSSGELFF. The chain combines TRBV11-3 with TRBJ2-2. The CDR3 runs 12 residues. The V gene's germline CDR1 is SGHNT and CDR2 YENEEA.

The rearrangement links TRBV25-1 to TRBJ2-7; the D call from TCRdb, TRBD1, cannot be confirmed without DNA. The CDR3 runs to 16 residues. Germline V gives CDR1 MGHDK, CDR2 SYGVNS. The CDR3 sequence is CASSDFEKGVPYEQYF.

The CDR3 loop is CSVEGGAPKYNEQFF. The gene calls are TRBV29-1 and TRBJ2-1; TCRdb lists TRBD1, though no DNA is available to test this call. The CDR3 is made up of 15 amino acids. CDR1 and CDR2 (germline): SQVTM, ANQGSEA.

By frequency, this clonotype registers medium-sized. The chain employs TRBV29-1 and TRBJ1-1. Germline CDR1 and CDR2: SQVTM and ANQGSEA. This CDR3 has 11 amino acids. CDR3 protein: CSVLQNTEAFF.

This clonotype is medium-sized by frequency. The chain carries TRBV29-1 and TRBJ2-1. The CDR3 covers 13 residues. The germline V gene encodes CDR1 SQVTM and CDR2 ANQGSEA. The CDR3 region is CSVDGGTYNEQFF.

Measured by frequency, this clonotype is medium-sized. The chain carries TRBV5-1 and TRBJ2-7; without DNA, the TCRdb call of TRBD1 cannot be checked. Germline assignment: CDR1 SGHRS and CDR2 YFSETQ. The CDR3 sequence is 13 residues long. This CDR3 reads CASSPGTGNEQYF.

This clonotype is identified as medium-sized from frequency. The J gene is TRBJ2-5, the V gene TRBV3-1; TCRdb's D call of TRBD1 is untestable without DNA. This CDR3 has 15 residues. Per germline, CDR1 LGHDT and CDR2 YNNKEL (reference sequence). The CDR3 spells CASSPGTGNQETQYF.

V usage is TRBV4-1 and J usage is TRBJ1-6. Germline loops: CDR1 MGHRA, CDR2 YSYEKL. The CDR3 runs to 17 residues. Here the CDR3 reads CASSQEGGTMNNSPLHF.

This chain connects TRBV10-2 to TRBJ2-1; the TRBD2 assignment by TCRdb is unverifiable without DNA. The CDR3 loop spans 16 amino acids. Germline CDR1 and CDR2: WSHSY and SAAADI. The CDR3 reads CASSESSQASSDEQFF.

Here the CDR3 reads CASSLGGNTGELFF. The chain uses TRBV7-6 and TRBJ2-2; the TRBD1 assignment by TCRdb is unverifiable without DNA. Germline assignment: CDR1 SGHVS and CDR2 FNYEAQ. This CDR3 has 14 residues.